This is a list of T cell receptor beta chains from one sample in a study of cytomegalovirus exposure and HLA in healthy donors. Clones were read by immunoSEQ multiplex PCR, and TCRdb kept only the in-frame ones, dropping some. The table shows about 160,000 clones, with roughly four fifths occurring only once. The sequenced sample consisted of PBMCs. Source of these receptors: a woman in her forties or fifties in good health and CMV-seronegative. The CDR3 runs from the conserved cysteine through the conserved F or W. A D gene is named only where the DNA matches it firmly. Not all rows give a size; the values are once, few, many and, for expanded clones, a class.

>TRBV7-8|TRBD2|TRBJ2-7|NA
TGTGCCAGCAGCCTAGCGGGGGGAAGCTCCTACGAGCAGTACTTC
CASSLAGGSSYEQYF
>TRBV28|NA|TRBJ2-3|NA
TGTGCCAGCAGTACCCAGATCACAGATACGCAGTATTTT
CASSTQITDTQYF
>TRBV9|NA|TRBJ1-5|NA
TGTGCCAGCAGCGTAGGGGGAGGGAATCAGCCCCAGCATTTT
CASSVGGGNQPQHF
>TRBV7-9|NA|TRBJ1-1|NA
TGTGCCAGCAGCTTGGCACTGAACACTGAAGCTTTCTTT
CASSLALNTEAFF
>TRBV5-1|NA|TRBJ2-5|NA
TGCGCCAGCAGCCTGGCCTTGGGACTCCAAGAGACCCAGTACTTC
CASSLALGLQETQYF
>TRBV7-2|NA|TRBJ2-2|NA
TGTGCCAGCAGCTTAGTAGGGGGAACAACCGGGGAGCTGTTTTTT
CASSLVGGTTGELFF
>TRBV7-9|TRBD1|TRBJ2-7|NA
TGTGCCAGCAGCTTAATTTGGGACAGGGGGCGCGGGGACGAGCAGTACTTC
CASSLIWDRGRGDEQYF
>TRBV7-8|NA|TRBJ1-3|NA
TGTGCCAGCAGCGCGGACTTCTACTCTGGAAACACCATATATTTT
CASSADFYSGNTIYF
>TRBV2|NA|TRBJ1-6|NA
TGTGCCAGCTGTAGGACAGTCTATAATTCACCCCTCCACTTT
CASCRTVYNSPLHF
>TRBV2|NA|TRBJ1-3|NA
TGTGCCAGCAGTGCAGGGGACGGTTCTGGAAACACCATATATTTT
CASSAGDGSGNTIYF
>TRBV6-1|TRBD1|TRBJ1-2|NA
TGTGCCAGCGAACCGGACAGGGCAAACTATGGCTACACCTTC
CASEPDRANYGYTF
>TRBV4-3|TRBD2|TRBJ2-3|NA
TGCGCCAGCAGCCAAACCGGGACTACAACAGATACGCAGTATTTT
CASSQTGTTTDTQYF
>TRBV5-1|TRBD1|TRBJ2-3|NA
TGCGCCAGCAGCTTGGAGGGGGCAGGGCTGGATACGCAGTATTTT
CASSLEGAGLDTQYF
>TRBV5-1|NA|TRBJ2-2|NA
TGCGCCAGTTTATCGGGGAGCTCCGCCGGGGAGCTGTTTTTT
CASLSGSSAGELFF
>TRBV19|NA|TRBJ1-2|NA
TGTGCCAGTTGGCTTTCTGGCTACACCTTC
CASWLSGYTF
>TRBV27|NA|TRBJ1-3|NA
TGTGCCAGCAGTTTAGGAGGGAGGGGAAACACCATATATTTT
CASSLGGRGNTIYF
>TRBV5-6|TRBD2|TRBJ2-2|NA
TGTGCCAGCAGCTTCCCGACTAGCGGGGGGACCGGGGAGCTGTTTTTT
CASSFPTSGGTGELFF
>TRBV5-6|NA|TRBJ1-2|NA
TGTGCCAGCAGCCATCGACAGACCGCTAACTATGGCTACACCTTC
CASSHRQTANYGYTF
>TRBV2|TRBD1|TRBJ2-7|NA
TGTGCCAGCAGGGGTGAGGGGGCGTATCGCGAGCAGTACTTC
CASRGEGAYREQYF
>TRBV4-1|TRBD2|TRBJ2-7|NA
TGCGCCAGCAGCCAATTTCTAGCGGGAGATGTTTACGAGCAGTACTTC
CASSQFLAGDVYEQYF
>TRBV6-1|TRBD2|TRBJ2-5|NA
TGTGCCAGCAGTGTACCACCTCCGGGACTAGCGGGGCAAGAGACCCAGTACTTC
CASSVPPPGLAGQETQYF
>TRBV7-2|NA|TRBJ1-3|NA
TGTGCCAGCAGCGTGGACACCGGCTCTGGAAACACCATATATTTT
CASSVDTGSGNTIYF
>TRBV7-3|TRBD2|TRBJ2-7|NA
TGTGCCAGCAGCACGAGAGCGGGGGGCTCCTACGAGCAGTACTTC
CASSTRAGGSYEQYF
>TRBV5-1|NA|TRBJ1-2|NA
TGCGCCAGCAGCTACAGCCTCAGGGGCTATGGCTACACCTTC
CASSYSLRGYGYTF
>TRBV7-2|TRBD2|TRBJ2-1|NA
TGTGCCAGCAGCCCCGGGGGAGCGGGAGGCCACAATGAGCAGTTCTTC
CASSPGGAGGHNEQFF
>TRBV6-1|TRBD2|TRBJ2-1|once
TGTGCCAGCAGTGCCCCGACTAGCGGGGGGTATGAGCAGTTCTTC
CASSAPTSGGYEQFF
>TRBV27|NA|TRBJ1-1|few
TGTGCCAGCAGTCCCTCCGCGAGGGCCCGGTCTGGCACTGAAGCTTTCTTT
CASSPSARARSGTEAFF
>TRBV7-9|NA|TRBJ1-2|NA
TGTGCCGCTTTAAGGACAGACTATGGCTACACCTTC
CAALRTDYGYTF
>TRBV18|TRBD1|TRBJ2-7|NA
TGTGCCAGCTCACCTCCCGGGACAGGGGCACCCTACGAGCAGTACTTC
CASSPPGTGAPYEQYF
>TRBV11-2|NA|TRBJ1-1|NA
TGTGCCAGCAGCTTAGAGGGGCGGCAGGGCAACACTGAAGCTTTCTTT
CASSLEGRQGNTEAFF
>TRBV7-2|TRBD2|TRBJ2-1|few
TGTGCCAGCAGCGAACTAGCGGGAGGCTACAATGAGCAGTTCTTC
CASSELAGGYNEQFF
>TRBV9|NA|TRBJ1-3|NA
TGTGCCAGCAGCGTAGAACAGTCTGGAAACACCATATATTTT
CASSVEQSGNTIYF
>TRBV30|TRBD2|TRBJ2-5|NA
TGTGCCTGGATCCCAGCGGGGGGAAAGACCCAGTACTTC
CAWIPAGGKTQYF
>TRBV9|NA|TRBJ2-5|NA
TGTGCCAGCAGCGTTCACGGGAGCGGACAAGAGACCCAGTACTTC
CASSVHGSGQETQYF
>TRBV19|NA|TRBJ1-5|NA
TGTGCCAGTAGTACCCCGACAGTCGGTAGCAATCAGCCCCAGCATTTT
CASSTPTVGSNQPQHF